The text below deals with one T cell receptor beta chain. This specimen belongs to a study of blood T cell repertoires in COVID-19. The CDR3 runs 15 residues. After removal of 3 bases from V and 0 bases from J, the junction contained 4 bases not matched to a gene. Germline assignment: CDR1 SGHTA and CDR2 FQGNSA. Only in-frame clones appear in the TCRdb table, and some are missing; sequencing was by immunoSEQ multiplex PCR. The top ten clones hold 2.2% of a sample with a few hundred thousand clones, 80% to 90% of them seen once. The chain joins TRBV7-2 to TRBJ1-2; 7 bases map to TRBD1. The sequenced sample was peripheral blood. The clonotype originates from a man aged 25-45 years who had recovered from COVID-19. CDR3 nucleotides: TGTGCCAGCAGCTTGAGGACAGGTTCTAACTATGGCTACACCTTC. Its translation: CASSLRTGSNYGYTF.